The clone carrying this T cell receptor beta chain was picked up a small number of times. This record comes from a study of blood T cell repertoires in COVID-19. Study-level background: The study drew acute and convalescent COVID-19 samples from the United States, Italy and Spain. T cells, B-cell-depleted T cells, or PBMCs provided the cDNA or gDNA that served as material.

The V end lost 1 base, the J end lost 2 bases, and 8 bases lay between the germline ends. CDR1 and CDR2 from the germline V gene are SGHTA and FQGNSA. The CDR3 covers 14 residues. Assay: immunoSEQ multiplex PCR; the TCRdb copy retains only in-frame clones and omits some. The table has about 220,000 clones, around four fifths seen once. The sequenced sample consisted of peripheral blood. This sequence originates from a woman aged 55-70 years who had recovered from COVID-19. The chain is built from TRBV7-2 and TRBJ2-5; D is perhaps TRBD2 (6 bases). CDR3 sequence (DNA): TGTGCCAGCAGCTTAGAAGGGACTCAAGAGACCCAGTACTTC. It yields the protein CASSLEGTQETQYF.